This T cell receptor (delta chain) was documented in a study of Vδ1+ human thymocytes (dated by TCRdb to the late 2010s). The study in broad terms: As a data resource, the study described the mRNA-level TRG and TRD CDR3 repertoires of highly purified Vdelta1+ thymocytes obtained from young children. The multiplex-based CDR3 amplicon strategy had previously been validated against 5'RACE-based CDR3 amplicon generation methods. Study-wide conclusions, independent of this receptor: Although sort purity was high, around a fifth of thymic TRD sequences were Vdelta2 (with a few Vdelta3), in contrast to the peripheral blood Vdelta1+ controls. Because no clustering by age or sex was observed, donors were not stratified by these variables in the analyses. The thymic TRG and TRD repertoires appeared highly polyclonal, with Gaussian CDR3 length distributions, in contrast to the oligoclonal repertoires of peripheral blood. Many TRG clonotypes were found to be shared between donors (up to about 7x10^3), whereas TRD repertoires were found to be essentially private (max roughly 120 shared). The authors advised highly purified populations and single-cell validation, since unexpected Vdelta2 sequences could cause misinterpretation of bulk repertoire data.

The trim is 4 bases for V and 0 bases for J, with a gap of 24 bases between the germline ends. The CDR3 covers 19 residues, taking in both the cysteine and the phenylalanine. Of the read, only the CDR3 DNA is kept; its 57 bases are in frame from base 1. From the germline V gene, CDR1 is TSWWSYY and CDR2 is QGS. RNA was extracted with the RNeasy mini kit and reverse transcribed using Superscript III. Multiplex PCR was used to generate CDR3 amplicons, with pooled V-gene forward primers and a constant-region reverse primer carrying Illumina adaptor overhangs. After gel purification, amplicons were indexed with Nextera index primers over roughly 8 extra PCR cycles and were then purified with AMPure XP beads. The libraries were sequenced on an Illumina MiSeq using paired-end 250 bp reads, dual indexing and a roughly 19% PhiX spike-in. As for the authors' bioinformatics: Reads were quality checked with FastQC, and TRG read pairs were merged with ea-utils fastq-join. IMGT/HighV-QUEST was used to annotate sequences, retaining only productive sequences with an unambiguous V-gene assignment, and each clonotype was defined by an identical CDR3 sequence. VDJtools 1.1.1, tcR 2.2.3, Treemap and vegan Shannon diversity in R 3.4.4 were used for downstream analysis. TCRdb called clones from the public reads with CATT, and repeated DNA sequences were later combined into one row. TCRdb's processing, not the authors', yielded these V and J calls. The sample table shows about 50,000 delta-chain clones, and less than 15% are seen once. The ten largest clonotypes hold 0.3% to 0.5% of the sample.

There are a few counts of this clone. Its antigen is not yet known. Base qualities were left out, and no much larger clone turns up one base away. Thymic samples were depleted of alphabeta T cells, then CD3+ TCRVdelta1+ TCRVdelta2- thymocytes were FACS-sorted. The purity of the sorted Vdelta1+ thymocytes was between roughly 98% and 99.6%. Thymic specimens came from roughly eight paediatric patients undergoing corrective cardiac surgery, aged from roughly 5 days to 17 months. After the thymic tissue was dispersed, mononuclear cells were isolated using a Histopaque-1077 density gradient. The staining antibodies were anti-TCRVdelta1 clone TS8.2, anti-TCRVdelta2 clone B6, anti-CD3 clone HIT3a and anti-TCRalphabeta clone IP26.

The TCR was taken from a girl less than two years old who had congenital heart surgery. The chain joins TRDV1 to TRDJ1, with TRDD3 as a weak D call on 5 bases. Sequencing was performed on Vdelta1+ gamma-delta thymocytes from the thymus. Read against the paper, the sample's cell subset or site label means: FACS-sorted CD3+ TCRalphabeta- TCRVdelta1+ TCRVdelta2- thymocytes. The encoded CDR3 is CALGATTGLGNRYTDKLIF. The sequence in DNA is TGTGCTCTTGGGGCAACTACGGGGCTGGGCAACCGCTACACCGATAAACTCATCTTT.